This paragraph reports one T cell receptor (beta chain). The antigen remains unidentified. Per the germline V gene, CDR1 is SQVTM and CDR2 is ANQGSEA. The CDR3 runs 15 residues. Eight separate reactions for every sample produced the cDNA. A 6-nucleotide sample barcode was carried by the UMIs, which template switching added. TCRdb reworked the 5' RACE reads into one entry per CDR3 protein, no DNA. This sample contains about 380,000 distinct CDR3 sequences. This sample is part of a study of monozygotic twins with inflammatory bowel disease. Whole-study findings and limits: Those with IBD had lower TCRbeta diversity (inverse Simpson) than their healthy co-twins did.

After skipping T cell sorting, the authors isolated total RNA from whole blood. This TCR came from a human donor with ulcerative colitis or Crohn's disease, or a healthy co-twin of an affected twin (not recorded which). The sequenced material came from blood. The rearrangement links TRBV29-1 to TRBJ2-7; with no DNA, the TCRdb D assignment of TRBD1 cannot be verified. CDR3 amino acids: CSVEDQGESSYEQYF.